There are many counts of the clone carrying this TCR beta chain. Its specificity is not known. This sample was included in a study of identical twins. Regarding the study as a whole: With monozygotic twins, out-of-frame TCR alpha sharing exceeded what models estimated.

A universal primer site arose from template switching, and cDNA bore unique molecular identifiers. One entry per CDR3 protein, called by TCRdb with MiXCR from the 5' RACE reads. The profile covers nearly 250,000 distinct CDR3 sequences, with around 6.6% appearing a single time and 3.5% to 4% taken by the ten largest. After removal of 7 bases from V and 3 bases from J, the junction contained 5 bases not matched to a gene. This CDR3 spans 14 amino acids. This same sample was also taken into another study, of yellow fever vaccine responses in identical twins.

The clonotype originates from a woman aged 18-30 years in good health. Specimen: memory (CD45RO+) T cells sorted from blood. V usage is TRBV12-3 or TRBV12-4 and J usage is TRBJ2-1; 8 bases line up with TRBD2. The CDR3 loop reads CASTYTSGYNEQFF. The CDR3 region has the DNA TGTGCCAGCACCTACACTAGCGGCTACAATGAGCAGTTCTTC.